A single TCR beta chain is shown here with its context. Its cognate antigen is unknown. Germline-derived CDR1 and CDR2 are SQVTM and ANQGSEA. The CDR3 totals 12 residues. V lost 8 bases to trimming and J lost 7 bases, with 17 bases between them. These data come from a study of blood T cells in healthy people across ages. General study results and limits: Compared with aged donors, long-lived donors showed fewer expanded clones, suggesting selection. Diversity figures based on one million T cells were deemed too low.

It was with a sample-barcoded 5' primer and a J-beta primer mix that a second PCR of roughly 7 to 12 cycles was run. TCRdb re-called the 5' RACE reads through MiXCR, storing one row per CDR3 protein. The repertoire has about 1.6 million distinct CDR3 sequences, about 31% of them found once; the top ten carry about 11%. The receptor was isolated from a young woman in good health. The rearrangement joins TRBV29-1 to TRBJ1-1; D is possibly TRBD1 (6 bases). The source material was blood. The CDR3 protein is CSSHGGGVEAFF. The CDR3 DNA reads as TGCAGCTCCCACGGGGGGGGCGTTGAAGCTTTCTTT. Full variable domain (missing parts from reference TRBV29-1 and TRBJ1-1): SAVISQKPSRDICQRGTSLTIQCQVDSQVTMMFWYRQQPGQSLTLIATANQGSEATYESGFVIDKFPISRPNLTFSTLTVSNMSPEDSSIYLCSSHGGGVEAFFGQGTRLTVV.